This TCR beta chain was identified during a study of Ad26.COV2.S vaccination and SARS-CoV-2 variants (dated by TCRdb to the early 2020s). For context, the study as a whole: The specificity and breadth of SARS-CoV-2-reactive T cell receptors after Ad26.COV2.S vaccination were assessed by TCRbeta repertoire sequencing. A total of approximately 30 samples were included in the TCR-sequenced set, comprising some 20 Ad26.COV2.S vaccine recipients, 5 placebo recipients and 8 SARS-CoV-2 convalescent individuals. What the study reported, not specific to this receptor: Vaccine and placebo recipients had similar non-spike TCR breadth, a finding consistent with the vaccine containing only spike. Ad26.COV2.S recipients had higher spike-specific TCR breadth than placebo recipients (P = 0.0014). It was noted by the authors that total T cell responses may have been underestimated by the TCR breadth and depth analyses. Substantial breadth of spike-specific CD8+ and CD4+ T cell responses was reported after vaccination.

TCRbeta CDR3 regions were sequenced with the immunoSEQ Assay. After extraction, genomic DNA underwent amplification by bias-controlled multiplex PCR, followed by high-throughput sequencing. Processing in the source paper ran as follows. Collapsing and filtering of sequences were performed to quantify the absolute abundance of each unique TCRbeta CDR3 region. T cell fraction was estimated by normalizing TCRbeta template counts to usable DNA, which was measured by amplifying reference genes present in all nucleated cells. Repertoire TCRs were annotated as SARS-CoV-2-specific when V gene, CDR3 amino acid sequence and J gene were exactly matched to a known reactive TCR set. The reference SARS-CoV-2 TCR set was obtained from MIRA and was filtered for enrichment in COVID-19-positive ImmuneCODE repertoires, whereby public or cross-reactive TCRs were removed. Based on the MIRA antigens, annotated TCRs were further analysed at the level of specific ORF or position within ORF. Breadth was defined as the number of annotated unique rearrangements divided by the total number of unique productive rearrangements, and depth was defined as the summed frequency of the annotated unique rearrangements. Group comparisons of TCR breadth used two-sided Wilcoxon rank-sum tests. TCRdb's version of the immuneACCESS table is confined to in-frame rearrangements and falls short of the full clone set. An unresolved V gene accounts for under half of the shortfall where checked; the remainder is of unknown origin. V and J calls and clone size follow that table, whereas D and trimming were derived from the DNA. The sample records about 180,000 clones, roughly 87% of which are singletons. About 5.5% of the sample rests with the top ten.

Reading from cysteine to phenylalanine, the CDR3 counts 13 amino acids. Only CDR3 DNA remains: 39 bases, in frame from the first base. Between the V and J ends, shortened by 6 bases and 8 bases respectively, the junction contains 15 bases. The germline V gene yields MGHDK for CDR1 and SYGVNS for CDR2. Details on this clone: What antigen it recognizes has not been identified. No quality values exist for individual bases; no much larger clone is one base distant.

The intended sense of this specimen's time point label: individuals recovered from natural SARS-CoV-2 infection. This TCR was recovered from a human donor who had recovered from COVID-19. The sequences come from peripheral blood, collected after recovery from COVID-19. The sequence joins TRBV25-1 to TRBJ2-3; TRBD1 is perhaps the D gene, given 6 matching bases. CDR3 region: CASSSNRVATQYF. The sequence in DNA is TGTGCCAGCAGCTCAAACAGGGTCGCTACGCAGTATTTT.